Listed here is a single T cell receptor (beta chain). The target antigen is unknown. This entry is derived from a study of regulatory and conventional T cells in RAG deficiency. Study-wide findings and caveats: In Omenn syndrome, Treg and Tconv repertoires overlapped >80%. Other subsets showed roughly 10-fold reductions, but Treg unique TCR beta sequences fell roughly 96-fold in these patients.

The sorted regulatory T cells were CD4+, CD25-high and CD127-low, with genomic DNA sequenced. This table comes from immunoSEQ multiplex PCR, and its TCRdb copy is limited to in-frame clones, with some not included. The sample lists about 9,400 clones; about 90% were seen once. Germline CDR1 and CDR2: LNHDA and SQIVND (reference sequence). With V trimmed by 5 bases and J by 4 bases, 9 bases remained unmatched. CDR3 size: 16 residues. These data also featured in a second study, about regulatory T cells. That paper notes: Primers: 52 TRBV forward and 13 TRBJ reverse.

The sequence was collected from a human donor in good health. V is TRBV19 and J is TRBJ2-2; 8 nucleotides line up with TRBD2. The sequenced sample consisted of Tregs sorted from blood. DNA for the CDR3: TGTGCCAGTAGTTTAGGAGCGGGAGTTATCACCGGGGAGCTGTTTTTT. Its protein product is CASSLGAGVITGELFF.